Each of the 18 T cell receptor beta chains below was sequenced from the same sample in a study of tumor and adjacent non-tumor tissue in lung cancer. No cell sorting was done before RNA was extracted from the tissue. More than 3 cm separated this lung sample from the edge of the tumor. Three rounds of nested PCR, following a modified ARM-PCR protocol, produced the TCRbeta library. TCRdb ran MiXCR on the multiplex PCR reads and lists one entry per CDR3 protein. The table lists some 80,000 distinct CDR3 sequences, roughly 80% of them singletons, with 45% to 55% in the top ten. The sequencing input was distant non-tumor lung tissue. The receptors derive from a man aged 55 to 70 with non-small cell lung cancer.

This sequence joins TRBV6-1 and TRBJ1-1; D is ambiguous. Germline assignment: CDR1 MNHNS and CDR2 SASEGT. This CDR3 has 12 amino acids. Between the trimmed V and J ends, which lost 7 bases and 1 base, there was a span of 7 bases. The CDR3 loop is CASMPSNTEAFF. CDR3 sequence (DNA): TGTGCCAGCATGCCATCGAACACTGAAGCTTTCTTT.

Concerning this clonotype itself: It may be a read error: a sequence one base away is much more abundant. This chain links TRBV12-5 with TRBJ2-1; D is undetermined. Germline values: CDR1 LGHNT, CDR2 FRNRAP. V lost 7 bases, J lost 7 bases, and 11 bases lay in between. The CDR3 extends over 12 amino acids. The CDR3 nucleotides read TGTGCTAGTGACCACCGGAGAAATGAGCAGTTCTTC. Translation: CASDHRRNEQFF.

As for this clonotype: One end of the junction fails to match germline, which may point to a read error. This chain joins TRBV10-2 and TRBJ2-3, with TRBD2 matching over 10 bases. The CDR3 totals 19 residues. The germline V gene has CDR1 WSHSY and CDR2 SAAADI. CDR3 DNA: TGCGCCATCAGTGAGTCCTCCCGCACACTAGCGGGGAGCACAGATACGCAGTATTTT. It yields the protein CAISESSRTLAGSTDTQYF.

As for this clonotype: Its ends do not fully match the called genes, so a read error is possible. This rearrangement joins TRBV11-2 to TRBJ2-6, with no clear D. Germline-derived CDR1 and CDR2 are SGHAT and FQNNGV. CDR3 size: 14 residues. The CDR3, as DNA: TGTGCCAGCAGTTCTATATCTTGGGCCAGCGTCCTGACTTTC. Translation: CASSSISWASVLTF. The full variable domain, completed using reference TRBV11-2 and TRBJ2-6, is EAGVAQSPRYKIIEKRQSVAFWCNPISGHATLYWYQQILGQGPKLLIQFQNNGVVDDSQLPKDRFSAERLKGVDSTLKIQPAKLEDSAVYLCASSSISWASVLTFGAGSRLTVL.

On this clonotype: A much bigger clone sits one base away, suggesting this may be a read error. The rearrangement uses TRBV20-1 and TRBJ2-5; 9 bases align to TRBD1. Germline CDR1 DFQATT, CDR2 SNEGSKA (reference sequence). The CDR3 runs 14 residues. V shed 6 bases and J 2 bases; nucleotides not matched to a gene: 7. The DNA for the CDR3 is TGCAGTGCGGCGGGACAGGGAGAACAAGAGACCCAGTACTTC. As protein: CSAAGQGEQETQYF.

Concerning this clonotype: Its ends do not fully match the called genes, so a read error is possible. This sequence joins TRBV5-1 and TRBJ1-4; a weak D match, TRBD1 (5 bases). This CDR3 spans 14 amino acids. Germline CDR1 is SGHRS and CDR2 is YFSETQ. The CDR3 is CAGSLGTAREKLFF. The DNA for the CDR3 is TGCGCCGGCAGCTTAGGGACCGCTAGGGAAAAACTGTTTTTT.

Points on this clonotype: The junction shows a germline mismatch at one end, possibly a read error. This chain links TRBV4-3 with TRBJ2-1, with D unresolved. The germline V gene has CDR1 LGHNA and CDR2 YSLEER. The length of the CDR3 is 15 residues. CDR3 region: CASSQVGRLVNELFF. The CDR3, as DNA: TGCGCCAGCAGCCAGGTGGGAAGGCTAGTCAATGAGCTGTTCTTC.

With regard to this clonotype: An end of the junction differs from the germline gene, which may be a read error. V usage is TRBV5-4 and J usage is TRBJ1-1; TRBD1 might be the D (5 bases). Looked up from germline, CDR1 is SGHNT and CDR2 is YYREEE (reference sequence). This CDR3 is 17 amino acids long. CDR3 in DNA: TGTGCCAGCAGCGCCGGTCGACGGGGACGAGGCGACTCTGAAGCTATCTTT. Amino acids: CASSAGRRGRGDSEAIF.

The CDR3 spells CATSEGSSNQAQYF. CDR3 DNA: TGTGCCACCAGTGAAGGTTCTAGCAATCAGGCCCAGTATTTT. The chain recombines TRBV24-1 with TRBJ1-5; D perhaps matches TRBD2 (5 bases). The assigned J gene may be wrong: the sequence end matches TRBJ2-3 better. Germline V CDR1 and CDR2: KGHDR, SFDVKD. The length of the CDR3 is 14 residues.

On this clonotype itself: Germline is not matched at one junction end, which may reflect a read error. The chain uses TRBV11-3 and TRBJ2-7; D call uncertain. The length of the CDR3 is 12 residues. In germline, CDR1 is SGHNT, CDR2 YENEEA. CDR3 protein: CASSLVIYEQHF. DNA for the CDR3: TGTGCCAGCAGCTTGGTCATCTACGAGCAGCACTTC.

Regarding this clonotype: A junction boundary mismatches the germline segment, possibly from a read error. The rearrangement uses TRBV6-5 and TRBJ2-5, with D perhaps assigned TRBD1 or TRBD2 (5 bases each). Germline V gene sequence: CDR1 MNHEY, CDR2 SVGAGI. There are 14 residues in the CDR3. CDR3 amino acids: CASSHSGRVGTQYF. Written as DNA, the CDR3 is TGTGCCAGCAGTCACTCGGGAAGGGTAGGGACCCAATACTTC.

Details on this clonotype: At one of its ends the junction is not consistent with the germline gene, which may arise from a read error. The V and J genes are TRBV5-1 and TRBJ1-3; 7 nucleotides align to TRBD1. Germline values: CDR1 SGHRS, CDR2 YFSETQ. CDR3 length: 14 residues. The CDR3 sequence is CASSFSNRGNTLYF. The CDR3 DNA reads TGCGCCAGCAGCTTTTCGAACAGGGGAAACACCTTATATTTT.

Turning to this clonotype: A read error may be the cause here, since a much bigger clone is one base away. The chain is built from TRBV12-3 or TRBV12-4 and TRBJ1-2; 9 nucleotides align to TRBD1. This CDR3 is 13 amino acids long. CDR3 residues: CSSSTGGSYGYTF. CDR3 nucleotides: TGTTCCAGCAGCACAGGGGGCTCCTATGGCTACACCTTC.

Note on this clonotype: One end of the junction is discordant with germline, which a read error may explain. The chain couples TRBV6-6 to TRBJ1-1, with TRBD1 as a possible D gene (5 bases). Germline V CDR1 and CDR2: MNHNY, SVGAGI (reference sequence). The CDR3 has 14 amino acids. The CDR3 here is CGSSVTRGAIEAFF. The CDR3 DNA sequence: TGTGGCAGCAGTGTGACAAGGGGCGCGATTGAAGCTTTCTTT.

The V call is TRBV6-1, the J call TRBJ2-1, with a tentative D call TRBD2 (5 bases). Germline CDR1 reads MNHNS; CDR2 reads SASEGT. This CDR3 comprises 13 residues. In DNA, the CDR3 is TGTACCACCACCGAAGCGGAATACAATGAGCAGTTCTTC. It specifies CTTTEAEYNEQFF.

Comments on this clonotype: Here the CDR3 omits its conserved ending phenylalanine or tryptophan, so a read error is the likely source. The rearrangement joins TRBV6-5 to TRBJ2-7, with D perhaps TRBD2 (5 bases). Per germline, CDR1 MNHEY and CDR2 SVGAGI. CDR3 length: 15 residues. As DNA, the CDR3 is TGTACCAGCGGCAATGGGAGAGTCACTCGCTACGAGCAGTACTTA. As protein: CTSGNGRVTRYEQYL.

The chain combines TRBV29-1 with TRBJ2-2; D remains ambiguous. V lost 3 bases to trimming and J lost 2 bases, with 10 bases between them. CDR1 and CDR2 from the germline V gene are SQVTM and ANQGSEA. This CDR3 comprises 14 residues. The CDR3 nucleotides read TGCAGCGTTGAGAGACAAGGTAACACCGGGGAGCTGTTTTTT. Translation: CSVERQGNTGELFF.

This clonotype has just a few counts. This may be a read error: a much more frequent sequence differs by one nucleotide. The DNA of the CDR3 is TGTGCCAGCAGTTTCCCCAACGGGGGTGAAACTTTCTTT. Protein sequence: CASSFPNGGETFF. The chain recombines TRBV28 with TRBJ1-1, with D perhaps matching TRBD1 (5 bases). The CDR3 has 13 amino acids. Germline CDR1 and CDR2: MDHEN and SYDVKM.